This T cell receptor (beta chain) appears in the sequencing data of a study of shared clonotypes between healthy human individuals. Sequenced by immunoSEQ multiplex PCR; TCRdb stores in-frame clones only, minus some. The table records about 2 million clones, approximately 94% of them present only once. Only CD45RO-negative cells positively selected for CCR7 counted as naive CD8 cells, so terminally differentiated effector memory CD45RA+ cells were excluded. There were no recent acute infections or vaccinations among the donors, who were healthy HIV-negative adults. This CDR3 comprises 13 residues. CDR1 SQVTM and CDR2 ANQGSEA come from the germline V gene. V lost 7 bases to trimming and J lost 3 bases; unmatched junction nucleotides: 7.

The J gene is TRBJ1-1, the V gene TRBV29-1; TRBD1 aligns across 8 bases. Sequenced material: naive CD8+ T cells sorted from blood. This TCR was sampled from a man between 18 and 35 years old in good health. The DNA for the CDR3 is TGCAGCGCCCGAGGACAGGGATACACTGAAGCTTTCTTT. Amino acid sequence: CSARGQGYTEAFF.